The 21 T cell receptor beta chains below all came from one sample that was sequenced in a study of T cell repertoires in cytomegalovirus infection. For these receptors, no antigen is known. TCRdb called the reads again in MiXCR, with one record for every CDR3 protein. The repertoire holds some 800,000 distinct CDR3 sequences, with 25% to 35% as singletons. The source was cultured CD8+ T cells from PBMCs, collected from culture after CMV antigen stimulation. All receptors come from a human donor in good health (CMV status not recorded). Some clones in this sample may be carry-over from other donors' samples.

CDR3 in DNA: TGTGCCAGTCGATTTTGGGACGTGGGCAGGGACAACACTGAAGCTTTCTTT. Translation: CASRFWDVGRDNTEAFF. V usage is TRBV11-2 and J usage is TRBJ1-1; tentative D call: TRBD1 (5 bases). The CDR3 runs to 17 residues. V lost 9 bases and J lost 2, with 25 bases in between. The V gene's germline CDR1 is SGHAT and CDR2 FQNNGV.

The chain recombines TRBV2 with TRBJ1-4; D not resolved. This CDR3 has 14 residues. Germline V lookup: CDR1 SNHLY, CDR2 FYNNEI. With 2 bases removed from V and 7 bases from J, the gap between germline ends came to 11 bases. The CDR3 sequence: CASSEIISSEKLFF. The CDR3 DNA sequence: TGTGCCAGCAGTGAAATTATTAGTTCTGAAAAACTGTTTTTT.

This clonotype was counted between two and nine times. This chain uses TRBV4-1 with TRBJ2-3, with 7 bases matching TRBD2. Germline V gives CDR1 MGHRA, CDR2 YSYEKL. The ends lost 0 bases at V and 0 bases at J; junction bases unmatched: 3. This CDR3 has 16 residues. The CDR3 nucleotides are TGCGCCAGCAGCCAAGAGGCTAGCGGAAGCACAGATACGCAGTATTTT. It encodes CASSQEASGSTDTQYF.

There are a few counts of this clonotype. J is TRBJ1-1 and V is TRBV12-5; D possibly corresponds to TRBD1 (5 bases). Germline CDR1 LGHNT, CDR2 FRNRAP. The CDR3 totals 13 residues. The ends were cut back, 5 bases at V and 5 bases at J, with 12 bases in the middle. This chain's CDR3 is CASGRGLGTEAFF. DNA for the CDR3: TGTGCTAGTGGTCGGGGCTTGGGGACTGAAGCTTTCTTT. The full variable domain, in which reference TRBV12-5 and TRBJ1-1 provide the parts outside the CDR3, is DARVTQTPRHKVTEMGQEVTMRCQPILGHNTVFWYRQTMMQGLELLAYFRNRAPLDDSGMPKDRFSAEMPDATLATLKIQPSEPRDSAVYFCASGRGLGTEAFFGQGTRLTVV.

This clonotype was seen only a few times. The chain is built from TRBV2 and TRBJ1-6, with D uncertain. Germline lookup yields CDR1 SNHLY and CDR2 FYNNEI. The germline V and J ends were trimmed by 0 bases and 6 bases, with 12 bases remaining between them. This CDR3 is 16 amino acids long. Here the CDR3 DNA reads TGTGCCAGCAGTGAAGCGGTTCAGATATCTAATTCACCCCTCCACTTT. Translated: CASSEAVQISNSPLHF.

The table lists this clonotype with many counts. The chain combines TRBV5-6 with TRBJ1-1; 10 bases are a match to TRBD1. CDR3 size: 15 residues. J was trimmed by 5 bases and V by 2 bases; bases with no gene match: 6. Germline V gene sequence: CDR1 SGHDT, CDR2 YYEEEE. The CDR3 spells CASSFRTGGWTEAFF. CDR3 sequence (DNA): TGTGCCAGCAGCTTTCGGACAGGGGGATGGACTGAAGCTTTCTTT.

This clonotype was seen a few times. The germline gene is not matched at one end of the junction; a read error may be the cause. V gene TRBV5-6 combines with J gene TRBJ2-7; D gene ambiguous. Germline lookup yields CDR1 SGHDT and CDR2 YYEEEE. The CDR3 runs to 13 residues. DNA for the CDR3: TGTGCCAGCAACTTGGCCATGGAGTACGAGCAGTACTTC. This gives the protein CASNLAMEYEQYF.

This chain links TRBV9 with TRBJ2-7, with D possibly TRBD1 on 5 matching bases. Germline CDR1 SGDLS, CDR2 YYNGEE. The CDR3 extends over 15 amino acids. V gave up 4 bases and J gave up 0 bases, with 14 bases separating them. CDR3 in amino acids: CASSPGAGRSYEQYV. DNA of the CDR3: TGTGCCAGCAGCCCTGGGGCAGGACGCTCCTACGAGCAGTACGTC.

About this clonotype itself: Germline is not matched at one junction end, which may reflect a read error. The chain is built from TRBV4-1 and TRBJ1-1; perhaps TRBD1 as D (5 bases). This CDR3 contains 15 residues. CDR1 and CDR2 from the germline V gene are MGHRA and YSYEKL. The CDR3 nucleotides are TGTGCCAGCAGCCAAGGACCCGCAGGGCGCACTGAAGCTTTCTTT. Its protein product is CASSQGPAGRTEAFF.

CDR3 coding DNA: TGTGCCAGCAGTCCCTCAATGGCAGAAACTGAAGCTTTCTTT. Translation: CASSPSMAETEAFF. The chain uses TRBV12-3 or TRBV12-4 and TRBJ1-1; D is ambiguous. V lost 5 bases and J 5 bases, leaving 15 bases between the germline ends. The CDR3 runs 14 residues.

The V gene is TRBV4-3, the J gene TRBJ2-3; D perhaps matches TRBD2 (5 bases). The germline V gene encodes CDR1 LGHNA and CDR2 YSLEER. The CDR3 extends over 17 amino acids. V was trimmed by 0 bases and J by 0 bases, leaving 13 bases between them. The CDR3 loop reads CASSQEAGETSTDTQYF. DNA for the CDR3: TGCGCCAGCAGCCAAGAGGCTGGGGAGACTAGCACAGATACGCAGTATTTT.

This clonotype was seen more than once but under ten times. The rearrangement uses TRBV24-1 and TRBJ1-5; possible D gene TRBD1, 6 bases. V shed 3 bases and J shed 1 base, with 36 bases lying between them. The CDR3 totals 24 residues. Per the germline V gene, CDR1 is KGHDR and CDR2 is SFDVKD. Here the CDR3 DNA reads TGTGCCACCAGTGATCAGCCCCGGTCAACCCGGGGGCCGCAGGGAAAATGGAGCAATCAGCCCCAGCATTTT. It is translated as CATSDQPRSTRGPQGKWSNQPQHF.

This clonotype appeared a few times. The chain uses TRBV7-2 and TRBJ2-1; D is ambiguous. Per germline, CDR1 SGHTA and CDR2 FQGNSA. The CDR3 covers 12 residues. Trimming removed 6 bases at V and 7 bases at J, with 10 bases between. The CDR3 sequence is CASSYRANEQFF. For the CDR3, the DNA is TGTGCCAGCAGTTATAGGGCGAATGAGCAGTTCTTC.

The CDR3 is CASSPGTGNGYTF. The CDR3, as DNA: TGTGCCAGCAGCCCCGGGACAGGGAATGGCTACACCTTC. The V call is TRBV7-9, the J call TRBJ1-2; TRBD1 matches at 9 bases. The V segment lost 5 bases and the J segment 6 bases; nucleotides outside the gene matches: 4. There are 13 residues in the CDR3. The germline CDR1 and CDR2 sequences are SEHNR and FQNEAQ (reference sequence).

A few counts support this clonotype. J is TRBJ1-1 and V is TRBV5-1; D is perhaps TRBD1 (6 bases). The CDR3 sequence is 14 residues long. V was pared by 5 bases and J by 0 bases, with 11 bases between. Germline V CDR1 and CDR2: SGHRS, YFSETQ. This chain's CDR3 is CASSHRELNTEAFF. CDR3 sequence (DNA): TGCGCCAGCAGTCACAGGGAATTGAACACTGAAGCTTTCTTT. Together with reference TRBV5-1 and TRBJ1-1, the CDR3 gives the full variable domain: KAGVTQTPRYLIKTRGQQVTLSCSPISGHRSVSWYQQTPGQGLQFLFEYFSETQRNKGNFPGRFSGRQFSNSRSEMNVSTLELGDSALYLCASSHRELNTEAFFGQGTRLTVV.

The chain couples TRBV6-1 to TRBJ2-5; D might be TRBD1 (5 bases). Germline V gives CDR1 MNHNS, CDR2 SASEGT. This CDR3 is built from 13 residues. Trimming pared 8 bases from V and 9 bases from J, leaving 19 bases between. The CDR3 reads CASFLYGATAQYF. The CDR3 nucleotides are TGTGCCAGCTTCCTTTATGGGGCGACGGCCCAGTACTTC.

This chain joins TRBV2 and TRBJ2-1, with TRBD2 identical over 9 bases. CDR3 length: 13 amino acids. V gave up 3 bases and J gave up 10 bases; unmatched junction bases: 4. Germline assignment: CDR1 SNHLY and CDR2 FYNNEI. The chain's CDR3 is CASSETSGWEQFF. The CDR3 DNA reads TGTGCCAGCAGTGAGACTAGCGGATGGGAGCAGTTCTTC.

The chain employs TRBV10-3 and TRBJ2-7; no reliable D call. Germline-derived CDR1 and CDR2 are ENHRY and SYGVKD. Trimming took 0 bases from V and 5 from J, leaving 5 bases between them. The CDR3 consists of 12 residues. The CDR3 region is CAISESVDEQYV. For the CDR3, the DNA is TGTGCCATCAGTGAGTCGGTGGACGAGCAGTACGTC.

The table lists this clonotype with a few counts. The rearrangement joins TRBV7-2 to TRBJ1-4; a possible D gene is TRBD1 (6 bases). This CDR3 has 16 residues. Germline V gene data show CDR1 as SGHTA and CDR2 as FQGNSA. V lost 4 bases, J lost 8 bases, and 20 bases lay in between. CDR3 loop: CASSSTPVETGEKLFF. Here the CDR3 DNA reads TGTGCCAGCAGCTCGACCCCGGTCGAGACAGGCGAAAAACTGTTTTTT.

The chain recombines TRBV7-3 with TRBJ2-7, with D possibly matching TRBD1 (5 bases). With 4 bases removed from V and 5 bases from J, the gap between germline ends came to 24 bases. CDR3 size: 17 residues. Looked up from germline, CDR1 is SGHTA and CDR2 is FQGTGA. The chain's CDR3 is CASSSVTSGFTIDEQYV. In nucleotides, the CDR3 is TGTGCCAGCAGCTCTGTGACTTCAGGGTTTACAATAGACGAGCAGTACGTC.

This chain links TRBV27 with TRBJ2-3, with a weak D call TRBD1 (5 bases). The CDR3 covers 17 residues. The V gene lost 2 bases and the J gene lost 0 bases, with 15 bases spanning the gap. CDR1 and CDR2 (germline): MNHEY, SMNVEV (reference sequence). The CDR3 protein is CASSLLPGLGSTDTQYF. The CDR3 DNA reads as TGTGCCAGCAGTTTACTCCCAGGGTTAGGGAGCACAGATACGCAGTATTTT.